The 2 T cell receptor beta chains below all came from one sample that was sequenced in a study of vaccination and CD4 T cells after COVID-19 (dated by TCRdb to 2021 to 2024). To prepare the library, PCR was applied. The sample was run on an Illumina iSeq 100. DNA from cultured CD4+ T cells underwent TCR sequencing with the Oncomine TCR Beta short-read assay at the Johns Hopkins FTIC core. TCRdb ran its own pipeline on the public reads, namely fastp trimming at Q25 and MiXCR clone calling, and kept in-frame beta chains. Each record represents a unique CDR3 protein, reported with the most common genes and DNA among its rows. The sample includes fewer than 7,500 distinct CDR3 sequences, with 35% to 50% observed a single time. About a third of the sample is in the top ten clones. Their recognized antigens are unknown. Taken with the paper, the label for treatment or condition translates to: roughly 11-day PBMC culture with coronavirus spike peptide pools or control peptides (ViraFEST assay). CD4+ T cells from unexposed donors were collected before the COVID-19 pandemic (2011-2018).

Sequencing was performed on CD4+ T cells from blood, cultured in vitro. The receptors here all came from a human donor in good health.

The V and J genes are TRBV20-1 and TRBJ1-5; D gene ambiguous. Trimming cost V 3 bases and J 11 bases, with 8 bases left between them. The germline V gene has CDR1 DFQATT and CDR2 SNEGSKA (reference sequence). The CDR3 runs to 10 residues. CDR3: CSASLDAQHF. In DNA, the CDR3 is TGCAGTGCTAGTCTTGACGCCCAGCATTTT.

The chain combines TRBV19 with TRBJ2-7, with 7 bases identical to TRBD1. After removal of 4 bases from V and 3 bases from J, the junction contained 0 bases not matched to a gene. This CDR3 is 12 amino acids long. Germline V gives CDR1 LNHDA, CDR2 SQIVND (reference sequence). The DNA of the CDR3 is TGTGCCAGTAGTAGGGACAGCTACGAGCAGTACTTC. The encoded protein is CASSRDSYEQYF.